The 20 T cell receptor beta chains below were found in one sample sequenced in a study of blood T cells in healthy people across ages. Primed by a sample-barcoded 5' primer and a J-beta primer mix, a second PCR proceeded for 7 to 11 cycles. TCRdb redid the calling of the 5' RACE reads with MiXCR, one entry per CDR3 protein. Of roughly 410,000 distinct CDR3 sequences detected, about 52% appear once; the ten largest clones hold around 53%. The material sequenced was blood. Every receptor here comes from a man between 60 and 75 years old in good health.

The chain has TRBV3-1 and TRBJ1-2; no firm D call. Trimming took 3 bases from V and 8 from J, leaving 16 bases between them. Germline CDR1 LGHDT, CDR2 YNNKEL (reference sequence). This CDR3 comprises 14 residues. CDR3 bases: TGTGCCAGCAGCCAGGGAACACCGTCGCCCGGCTACACCTTC. It specifies CASSQGTPSPGYTF.

The chain uses TRBV27 and TRBJ2-1; a possible D gene is TRBD2 (5 bases). V was cut by 3 bases and J by 5 bases, with 8 bases left in between. CDR1 and CDR2 (germline): MNHEY, SMNVEV (reference sequence). The CDR3 consists of 13 residues. This CDR3 reads CASSFREHNEQFF. CDR3 in DNA: TGTGCCAGCAGTTTCCGGGAACACAATGAGCAGTTCTTC.

This clonotype was observed at least ten times. The V gene is TRBV11-2, the J gene TRBJ2-7, with 9 positions matching TRBD1. The CDR3 contains 23 residues. Germline V gene data show CDR1 as SGHAT and CDR2 as FQNNGV. Trimming cost V 5 bases and J 1 base; bases outside gene matches: 30. In DNA, the CDR3 is TGTGCCAGCAGCCACCGGCCCGGGACAGGGAATTTCGAGGCTAGTATTTCGTCCTACGAGCAGTACTTC. Its protein is CASSHRPGTGNFEASISSYEQYF.

This clonotype was seen many times. The gene calls are TRBV29-1 and TRBJ2-3, with 8 positions matching TRBD1. CDR1 SQVTM and CDR2 ANQGSEA come from the germline V gene. This CDR3 contains 14 residues. After removal of 7 bases from V and 4 bases from J, the junction contained 10 bases not matched to a gene. CDR3 in amino acids: CSALGRGRADTQYF. The CDR3 region has the DNA TGCAGCGCCTTGGGCAGGGGGCGAGCAGATACGCAGTATTTT.

This clonotype was seen more than once but under ten times. The chain carries TRBV7-2 and TRBJ2-4; 9 nucleotides align to TRBD2. With 4 bases clipped from V and 1 base from J, the junction kept 5 bases outside the gene matches. The CDR3 is made up of 16 amino acids. Germline CDR1 reads SGHTA; CDR2 reads FQGNSA. CDR3 DNA sequence: TGTGCCAGCAGCTCCGAGGGACTAGCTGCCAAAAACATTCAGTACTTC. It yields the protein CASSSEGLAAKNIQYF.

This clonotype was observed a few times. The chain carries TRBV5-1 and TRBJ2-5; 8 bases are a match to TRBD1. The CDR3 totals 14 residues. Germline loops: CDR1 SGHRS, CDR2 YFSETQ. V shed 1 base and J 5 bases; nucleotides not matched to a gene: 4. DNA of the CDR3: TGCGCCAGCAGCTTGACAGGGGGGACGGAGACCCAGTACTTC. This codes for CASSLTGGTETQYF.

J is TRBJ2-1 and V is TRBV7-2, with 11 bases fitting TRBD2. Germline CDR1 is SGHTA and CDR2 is FQGNSA. The CDR3 spans 15 residues. With V trimmed by 4 bases and J by 7 bases, 6 bases remained unmatched. CDR3 DNA: TGTGCCAGCAGCTCTCTAGCGGGGGGTCGGAATGAGCAGTTCTTC. Translating it yields CASSSLAGGRNEQFF.

The V call is TRBV20-1, the J call TRBJ2-1; D ambiguous. Germline V gives CDR1 DFQATT, CDR2 SNEGSKA (reference sequence). Trimming left V 0 bases short and J 2 bases short, with 8 bases between. The CDR3 is 14 residues long. CDR3 in amino acids: CSAREGPPYNEQFF. CDR3 nucleotides: TGCAGTGCTAGAGAGGGCCCCCCCTACAATGAGCAGTTCTTC.

This rearrangement joins TRBV20-1 to TRBJ2-5, with D unclear. Germline V lookup: CDR1 DFQATT, CDR2 SNEGSKA (reference sequence). The CDR3 spans 12 residues. V was trimmed by 6 bases and J by 1 base, leaving 9 bases between them. This chain's CDR3 is CSARVSQETQYF. In DNA form, the CDR3 reads TGCAGTGCCCGCGTGAGCCAAGAGACCCAGTACTTC.

This chain joins TRBV29-1 and TRBJ1-2; unclear D gene. The CDR3 sequence is 12 residues long. Trimming pared 2 bases from V and 4 bases from J, leaving 8 bases between. Germline V lookup: CDR1 SQVTM, CDR2 ANQGSEA. The CDR3 here is CSVEMPGYGYTF. CDR3 in DNA: TGCAGCGTTGAAATGCCAGGCTATGGCTACACCTTC.

The CDR3 protein is CAVIQGRHTEAFF. The CDR3 DNA reads as TGTGCCGTAATACAGGGTCGGCACACTGAAGCTTTCTTT. The rearrangement joins TRBV6-6 to TRBJ1-1, with TRBD1 as a possible D gene (6 bases). V was shortened by 11 bases and J by 3 bases, with 16 bases between the two germline ends. The CDR3 length is 13 residues. Germline V lookup: CDR1 MNHNY, CDR2 SVGAGI (reference sequence).

This chain connects TRBV11-2 to TRBJ2-3; 7 bases match TRBD2. The trim removed 5 bases at V and 6 bases at J, leaving 14 bases unmatched. This CDR3 comprises 16 residues. Germline lookup yields CDR1 SGHAT and CDR2 FQNNGV. The CDR3 loop reads CASSPPLAVRVDTQYF. The CDR3 nucleotides read TGTGCCAGCAGCCCACCGCTAGCGGTTAGGGTCGATACGCAGTATTTT.

This chain links TRBV28 with TRBJ2-1; TRBD2 matches 11 bases. The length of the CDR3 is 18 residues. J gave up 0 bases and V 8 bases, and 12 bases lay outside the gene matches. CDR1 and CDR2 (germline): MDHEN, SYDVKM. CDR3 nucleotide sequence: TGTGCCAGCCCCCCGGGACTAGCGGATATGAGCTCCTACAATGAGCAGTTCTTC. As protein: CASPPGLADMSSYNEQFF. Combining the CDR3 with reference TRBV28 and TRBJ2-1 gives the whole variable domain DVKVTQSSRYLVKRTGEKVFLECVQDMDHENMFWYRQDPGLGLRLIYFSYDVKMKEKGDIPEGYSVSREKKERFSLILESASTNQTSMYLCASPPGLADMSSYNEQFFGPGTRLTVL.

The chain couples TRBV20-1 to TRBJ1-1; D is undetermined. Trimming pared 5 bases from V and 0 bases from J, leaving 4 bases between. CDR1 DFQATT and CDR2 SNEGSKA come from the germline V gene (reference sequence). The CDR3 contains 11 residues. The CDR3 spells CSAQLNTEAFF. For the CDR3, the DNA is TGCAGTGCTCAGCTGAACACTGAAGCTTTCTTT.

This clonotype was counted a few times. The genes are TRBV20-1 and TRBJ2-7, with TRBD1 as a possible D gene (5 bases). The ends were cut back, 0 bases at V and 0 bases at J, with 12 bases in the middle. Germline V CDR1 and CDR2: DFQATT, SNEGSKA (reference sequence). This CDR3 has 15 residues. The CDR3 DNA reads as TGCAGTGCTAGAGATGGTTTAGGGGCCTCCTACGAGCAGTACTTC. Encoded protein: CSARDGLGASYEQYF.

The CDR3 protein is CASSRELASSYNEQYF. The CDR3 coding sequence is TGTGCCAGCAGCCGTGAACTCGCCAGCTCCTACAATGAGCAGTACTTC. This sequence joins TRBV7-7 and TRBJ2-1; D is uncertain. Judging by the DNA end, TRBJ2-7 fits better; the J call may be wrong. There are 16 residues in the CDR3. Germline V lookup: CDR1 SSHAT, CDR2 FNYEAQ (reference sequence).

This clonotype was observed a few times. The chain has TRBV7-2 and TRBJ2-7, with 12 bases fitting TRBD2. CDR3 size: 15 residues. Germline V lookup: CDR1 SGHTA, CDR2 FQGNSA. V dropped 5 bases and J dropped 6; count of bases not matched to a gene: 8. The CDR3 region has the DNA TGTGCCAGCAGCCCCAGACCACTAGCGGGGGGCGAGCAGTACTTC. It is translated as CASSPRPLAGGEQYF.

The gene calls are TRBV28 and TRBJ2-4; D is perhaps TRBD2 (6 bases). The tail of the sequence fits TRBJ2-7 better, so the J call may be wrong. Germline-derived CDR1 and CDR2 are MDHEN and SYDVKM. This CDR3 is built from 14 residues. For the CDR3, the DNA is TGTGCCAGCAGCCCAACTAGCCCTATCCACGAGCAGTACTTC. This encodes CASSPTSPIHEQYF.

This sequence joins TRBV6-6 and TRBJ2-7, with 11 bases lining up with TRBD1. The V segment lost 2 bases and the J segment 7 bases; nucleotides outside the gene matches: 7. Germline V gives CDR1 MNHNY, CDR2 SVGAGI (reference sequence). The CDR3 spans 15 residues. The chain's CDR3 is CASSYLAGQGGEQYF. CDR3 bases: TGTGCCAGCAGTTACCTCGCGGGACAGGGGGGAGAGCAGTACTTC.

V is TRBV10-3 and J is TRBJ2-4, with D possibly matching TRBD1 (5 bases). TRBJ2-7 matches the DNA end more closely, so the J call is doubtful. Germline lookup yields CDR1 ENHRY and CDR2 SYGVKD. The CDR3 contains 13 residues. The CDR3: CAISDGQNYEQYF. The DNA of the CDR3 is TGTGCCATCAGTGATGGACAAAACTACGAGCAGTACTTC.